Listed below are T cell receptor beta chains from one sample, sequenced in a study of cytomegalovirus exposure and HLA in healthy donors. Profiled with immunoSEQ multiplex PCR; TCRdb holds only in-frame clones, not every one. This table has approximately 150,000 clones, around 85% appearing once. The specimen sequenced was PBMCs. The receptors shown here come from a human donor in good health. The CDR3 runs from the conserved cysteine through the conserved F or W. A D gene is named only where the DNA matches it firmly. Where a row states a size, it is once, few, many or the class of an expanded clone; other rows omit it.

v_call: TRBV4-1
clone_size: -
j_call: TRBJ1-6
d_call: -
cdr3_nt: TGCGCCAGCAGCCAAGTACAGGTCACGAATTCACCCCTCCACTTT
cdr3_aa: CASSQVQVTNSPLHF

v_call: TRBV5-1
clone_size: -
j_call: TRBJ2-7
d_call: -
cdr3_nt: TGCGCCAGCAGCTTGGGGGCAGCGGCCGAGCAGTACTTC
cdr3_aa: CASSLGAAAEQYF

v_call: TRBV2
clone_size: -
j_call: TRBJ1-2
d_call: TRBD1
cdr3_nt: TGTGCCACCGCCGGGACAGGGGTAGGCTACACCTTC
cdr3_aa: CATAGTGVGYTF

v_call: TRBV9
clone_size: -
j_call: TRBJ2-1
d_call: TRBD2
cdr3_nt: TGTGCCAGCAGCGCCGGGGGACTAAGTAATGAGCAGTTCTTC
cdr3_aa: CASSAGGLSNEQFF

v_call: TRBV20-1
clone_size: -
j_call: TRBJ1-2
d_call: -
cdr3_nt: TGCAGTGCAAGGGACATGGAAGGCTACACCTTC
cdr3_aa: CSARDMEGYTF

v_call: TRBV14
clone_size: once
j_call: TRBJ2-7
d_call: -
cdr3_nt: TGTGCCAGCAGCCCGGGCTTCAGGGCCTCCTACGAGCAGTACTTC
cdr3_aa: CASSPGFRASYEQYF

v_call: TRBV27
clone_size: -
j_call: TRBJ2-3
d_call: TRBD2
cdr3_nt: TGTGCCAGCAGTTATAGCGGGGGCCTTCATGGTACGCAGTATTTT
cdr3_aa: CASSYSGGLHGTQYF

v_call: TRBV19
clone_size: -
j_call: TRBJ1-2
d_call: -
cdr3_nt: TGTGCCAGTAGCATAGAACGGACAATGGGCTACACCTTC
cdr3_aa: CASSIERTMGYTF

v_call: TRBV7-2
clone_size: once
j_call: TRBJ1-1
d_call: -
cdr3_nt: TGTGCCAGCAGCTTAGGGTTAATGGAGACTGAAGCTTTCTTT
cdr3_aa: CASSLGLMETEAFF

v_call: TRBV7-2
clone_size: few
j_call: TRBJ1-4
d_call: -
cdr3_nt: TGTGCCAGCAGCTTATCTCACGTCAGGGGTGAAAAACTGTTTTTT
cdr3_aa: CASSLSHVRGEKLFF

v_call: TRBV27
clone_size: once
j_call: TRBJ2-3
d_call: -
cdr3_nt: TGTGCCAGCAGTCCCCGGGACTCTTCTAGCACAGATACGCAGTATTTT
cdr3_aa: CASSPRDSSSTDTQYF

v_call: TRBV6-1
clone_size: -
j_call: TRBJ2-7
d_call: -
cdr3_nt: TGTGCCAGCAGTGGACACAGAACCTCCTACGAGCAGTACTTC
cdr3_aa: CASSGHRTSYEQYF

v_call: TRBV6-6
clone_size: -
j_call: TRBJ1-4
d_call: -
cdr3_nt: TGTGCCAGCAGTTACTGGCAGGGAAATGAAAAACTGTTTTTT
cdr3_aa: CASSYWQGNEKLFF

v_call: TRBV19
clone_size: -
j_call: TRBJ1-3
d_call: -
cdr3_nt: TGTGCCAGTAGTATTGGGGCATTCGGAGCTGGAAACACCATATATTTT
cdr3_aa: CASSIGAFGAGNTIYF

v_call: TRBV5-4
clone_size: -
j_call: TRBJ1-5
d_call: TRBD1
cdr3_nt: TGTGCCAGCAGCCCGGACAGGGGGCATGATCAGCCCCAGCATTTT
cdr3_aa: CASSPDRGHDQPQHF

v_call: TRBV15
clone_size: -
j_call: TRBJ1-5
d_call: -
cdr3_nt: TGTGCCACCAGCCCACCTGGGGGCGGCCAGCCCCAGCATTTT
cdr3_aa: CATSPPGGGQPQHF

v_call: TRBV7-2
clone_size: -
j_call: TRBJ2-7
d_call: TRBD2
cdr3_nt: TGTGCCAGCAGCTTAGTAAAGAGCGGGGGGGCGGTCGAGTACTTC
cdr3_aa: CASSLVKSGGAVEYF

v_call: TRBV4-3
clone_size: -
j_call: TRBJ2-1
d_call: TRBD1
cdr3_nt: TGCGCCAGCAGCCCCGGACAGGGGGGGAATGAGCAGTTCTTC
cdr3_aa: CASSPGQGGNEQFF

v_call: TRBV2
clone_size: few
j_call: TRBJ1-1
d_call: -
cdr3_nt: TGTGCCAGCAGCCTAGGGGTCCTTTACACTGAAGCTTTCTTT
cdr3_aa: CASSLGVLYTEAFF

v_call: TRBV5-1
clone_size: once
j_call: TRBJ2-2
d_call: TRBD1
cdr3_nt: TGCGCCAGCAGCTTGGCTCGGGCAGGGGGAGCTCCCGGGGAGCTGTTTTTT
cdr3_aa: CASSLARAGGAPGELFF

v_call: TRBV14
clone_size: few
j_call: TRBJ2-7
d_call: -
cdr3_nt: TGTGCCAGCAGCCCAGTACCCTACGAGCAGTACTTC
cdr3_aa: CASSPVPYEQYF

v_call: TRBV6-1
clone_size: -
j_call: TRBJ1-4
d_call: TRBD1
cdr3_nt: TGTGCCAGCAGTGAAGGAGAGACAGGGGTTGAAAAACTGTTTTTT
cdr3_aa: CASSEGETGVEKLFF

v_call: TRBV6-1
clone_size: -
j_call: TRBJ2-2
d_call: -
cdr3_nt: TGTGCCAGCAGTGAACCGGGTTTACTGTTTTTT
cdr3_aa: CASSEPGLLFF

v_call: TRBV19
clone_size: once
j_call: TRBJ1-5
d_call: -
cdr3_nt: TGTGCCAGTAGTATGGTGACAGGTAATAGCAATCAGCCCCAGCATTTT
cdr3_aa: CASSMVTGNSNQPQHF

v_call: TRBV6-6
clone_size: -
j_call: TRBJ1-1
d_call: TRBD1
cdr3_nt: TGTGCCAGCAGCCAAAGAATTACAGGGGGCTGTGAAGCTTTCTTT
cdr3_aa: CASSQRITGGCEAFF

v_call: TRBV7-9
clone_size: -
j_call: TRBJ2-7
d_call: -
cdr3_nt: TGTTCCAGCAGCTCAGGGGCCTACGAGCAGTACTTC
cdr3_aa: CSSSSGAYEQYF

v_call: TRBV9
clone_size: -
j_call: TRBJ2-1
d_call: -
cdr3_nt: TGTGCCAGCAGCGCCTGGGGCTCGGCCAATGAGCAGTTCTTC
cdr3_aa: CASSAWGSANEQFF

v_call: TRBV29-1
clone_size: -
j_call: TRBJ2-2
d_call: -
cdr3_nt: TGCAGCGTTGATGCGGGCAGGGGAGGGGAGCTGTTTTTT
cdr3_aa: CSVDAGRGGELFF

v_call: TRBV9
clone_size: -
j_call: TRBJ2-5
d_call: TRBD2
cdr3_nt: TGTGCCAGCAGCGTAGAACCCGGGGGGGCCAGCCAAGAGACCCAGTACTTC
cdr3_aa: CASSVEPGGASQETQYF

v_call: TRBV13
clone_size: -
j_call: TRBJ1-1
d_call: TRBD1
cdr3_nt: TGTGCCAGCAGCTCGGACAGGGGACCTGAAGCTTTCTTT
cdr3_aa: CASSSDRGPEAFF

v_call: TRBV7-6
clone_size: -
j_call: TRBJ2-7
d_call: -
cdr3_nt: TGTGCCAGCAGCCCACTGGCAGGGGTAGGTTACGAGCAGTACTTC
cdr3_aa: CASSPLAGVGYEQYF

v_call: TRBV6-5
clone_size: -
j_call: TRBJ2-2
d_call: -
cdr3_nt: TGTGCCAGCAGGCCGACAGTTACCGGGGAGCTGTTTTTT
cdr3_aa: CASRPTVTGELFF

v_call: TRBV7-6
clone_size: -
j_call: TRBJ2-3
d_call: -
cdr3_nt: TGTGCCAGCAGCTTAGGGTTTGGGCCAGATACGCAGTATTTT
cdr3_aa: CASSLGFGPDTQYF

v_call: TRBV7-9
clone_size: -
j_call: TRBJ2-7
d_call: -
cdr3_nt: TGTGCCAGCAGCTTATTCAGGGATAGCTCCTACGAGCAGTACTTC
cdr3_aa: CASSLFRDSSYEQYF

v_call: TRBV20-1
clone_size: -
j_call: TRBJ2-5
d_call: -
cdr3_nt: TGCAGTGCTAGAGTTCTCGGCGGAGATAACTTC
cdr3_aa: CSARVLGGDNF

v_call: TRBV23-1
clone_size: -
j_call: TRBJ1-1
d_call: -
cdr3_nt: TGCGCCAGCAGTCAACGGGGGGGAAGTGGCACTGAAGCTTTCTTT
cdr3_aa: CASSQRGGSGTEAFF

v_call: TRBV5-4
clone_size: -
j_call: TRBJ2-3
d_call: TRBD1
cdr3_nt: TGTGCCAGCAGCCCGGACAGGAGAAGCACAGATACGCAGTATTTT
cdr3_aa: CASSPDRRSTDTQYF

v_call: TRBV6-1
clone_size: -
j_call: TRBJ1-2
d_call: TRBD1
cdr3_nt: TGTGCCAGCAGTGAAGACAGGGGGCGATATGGCTACACCTTC
cdr3_aa: CASSEDRGRYGYTF

v_call: TRBV13
clone_size: -
j_call: TRBJ1-2
d_call: -
cdr3_nt: TGTGCCAGCAGCGGGAGAGGGGGAGCTAACTATGGCTACACCTTC
cdr3_aa: CASSGRGGANYGYTF

v_call: TRBV6-6
clone_size: -
j_call: TRBJ1-1
d_call: TRBD1
cdr3_nt: TGTGCCAGCAGCCTTGACAGGGGAAGAACTGAAGCTTTCTTT
cdr3_aa: CASSLDRGRTEAFF

v_call: TRBV20-1
clone_size: -
j_call: TRBJ1-1
d_call: -
cdr3_nt: TGCAGTGCTCTAAGGGGGACTGAAGCTTTCTTT
cdr3_aa: CSALRGTEAFF

v_call: TRBV11-2
clone_size: -
j_call: TRBJ1-2
d_call: TRBD1
cdr3_nt: TGTGCCAGCAGCTTAGAGGACAGGGAAAAATATGGCTACACCTTC
cdr3_aa: CASSLEDREKYGYTF

v_call: TRBV5-1
clone_size: -
j_call: TRBJ2-3
d_call: -
cdr3_nt: TGCGCCAGCAGCTTGGAGGGGTCGGCCCCCCTGGACGCAGATACGCAGTATTTT
cdr3_aa: CASSLEGSAPLDADTQYF

v_call: TRBV12-5
clone_size: few
j_call: TRBJ2-7
d_call: -
cdr3_nt: TGTGCTAGTGGCATTCATAACGGGTTTGTGTCCTACGAGCAGTACTTC
cdr3_aa: CASGIHNGFVSYEQYF

v_call: TRBV6-5
clone_size: once
j_call: TRBJ2-3
d_call: TRBD2
cdr3_nt: TGTGCCAGCAGTTATCCCGGGACTAGCGGATCAGATACGCAGTATTTT
cdr3_aa: CASSYPGTSGSDTQYF

v_call: TRBV27
clone_size: -
j_call: TRBJ1-5
d_call: TRBD1
cdr3_nt: TGTGCCAGCAGTTTGGGGACAGGGGGCAATCAGCCCCAGCATTTT
cdr3_aa: CASSLGTGGNQPQHF

v_call: TRBV10-2
clone_size: -
j_call: TRBJ2-3
d_call: -
cdr3_nt: TGCGCCAGCAGCGATGTAGGGGGAACAGATACGCAGTATTTT
cdr3_aa: CASSDVGGTDTQYF

v_call: TRBV5-1
clone_size: -
j_call: TRBJ2-5
d_call: -
cdr3_nt: TGCGTCAGCAGCTTGGAAGACAGATTACCGGAGACCCAGTACTTC
cdr3_aa: CVSSLEDRLPETQYF

v_call: TRBV5-1
clone_size: -
j_call: TRBJ2-1
d_call: -
cdr3_nt: TGCGCCAGCAGCTGGCAAAGGGGAAATGAGCAGTTCTTC
cdr3_aa: CASSWQRGNEQFF

v_call: TRBV15
clone_size: -
j_call: TRBJ2-5
d_call: TRBD2
cdr3_nt: TGTGCCACCTCCCGCGGGGGGGCGGGGGAGACCCAGTACTTC
cdr3_aa: CATSRGGAGETQYF